These T cell receptor beta chains were read from a single sample in a study of blood T cell repertoires in COVID-19. Assay used: immunoSEQ multiplex PCR; TCRdb lists only in-frame clones, some missing. The sample records about 210,000 clones, 88% being singletons. Sequencing was performed on peripheral blood. Receptors originate from a man younger than 35 with active or convalescent COVID-19. The CDR3 runs from the conserved cysteine through the conserved F or W. The D gene is left open where the match is weak. Not all rows give a size; the values are once, few, many and, for expanded clones, a class.

CASRDGRLAGGHEQFF TGTGCCAGCAGAGACGGGAGACTAGCGGGAGGGCATGAGCAGTTCTTC TRBD2 TRBJ2-1 - TRBV7-9
CASSEGTRPSAGYTF TGTGCCAGCAGCGAGGGGACAAGGCCTTCCGCGGGCTACACCTTC - TRBJ1-2 - TRBV7-2
CASSLPPGTGNNEQFF TGTGCCAGCAGCCTACCTCCTGGGACAGGGAATAATGAGCAGTTCTTC TRBD1 TRBJ2-1 - TRBV7-2
CASSLERVPNEKLFF TGTGCCAGCAGCTTGGAGAGGGTGCCTAATGAAAAACTGTTTTTT - TRBJ1-4 - TRBV5-5
CASSSGGTDSPLHF TGCGCCAGCAGCTCGGGGGGAACTGATTCACCCCTCCACTTT - TRBJ1-6 - TRBV5-1
CASRATGGYEQYF TGTGCCAGCAGAGCGACAGGGGGGTACGAGCAGTACTTC TRBD1 TRBJ2-7 - TRBV5-8
CASGRGGAASADTQYF TGTGCCAGCGGGAGAGGGGGGGCGGCTTCGGCAGATACGCAGTATTTT - TRBJ2-3 - TRBV9
CASIGGSSTEAFF TGTGCCAGTATTGGGGGGAGTAGCACTGAAGCTTTCTTT - TRBJ1-1 once TRBV19
CASSQDKGMNTEAFF TGTGCCAGCAGCCAAGATAAGGGGATGAACACTGAAGCTTTCTTT - TRBJ1-1 - TRBV4-2
CASRPGLAGYEQFF TGTGCCAGCAGGCCGGGACTAGCGGGATATGAGCAGTTCTTC TRBD2 TRBJ2-1 - TRBV9
CASSPTGTRPYEQYF TGTGCCAGCTCACCCACCGGGACAAGGCCCTACGAGCAGTACTTC - TRBJ2-7 few TRBV18
CASSHPTVPGRGRYGYTF TGTGCCAGCAGCCATCCCACTGTCCCAGGCAGGGGGCGCTATGGCTACACCTTC TRBD1 TRBJ1-2 - TRBV14
CASSRRKTDRGTFF TGTGCCAGCAGCCGAAGAAAGACAGACAGGGGAACTTTCTTT TRBD1 TRBJ1-1 - TRBV5-6